The entry that follows covers one TCR beta chain sequence. This entry belongs to a study of cytomegalovirus exposure and HLA in healthy donors. Looking at the study overall: Unique TCRs numbering approximately 81 million, obtained from HLA-typed donors, made up an early data release.

The donors (healthy individuals) were bone marrow donors. CDR3 length equals 12 residues. V was pared by 1 base and J by 6 bases, with 7 bases between. CDR1 MDHEN and CDR2 SYDVKM come from the germline V gene. The PCR ran on 60 Vbeta and 13 Jbeta primers. Profiled with immunoSEQ multiplex PCR; TCRdb holds only in-frame clones, not every one. The table includes tens of thousands of clones, roughly 84% detected once. What was sequenced was PBMCs. This sequence joins TRBV28 and TRBJ2-7; D is uncertain. This TCR derives from a woman in her twenties or thirties in good health and CMV-seronegative. This CDR3 reads CASSLSWSEQYF. DNA for the CDR3: TGTGCCAGCAGTTTATCCTGGAGCGAGCAGTACTTC.